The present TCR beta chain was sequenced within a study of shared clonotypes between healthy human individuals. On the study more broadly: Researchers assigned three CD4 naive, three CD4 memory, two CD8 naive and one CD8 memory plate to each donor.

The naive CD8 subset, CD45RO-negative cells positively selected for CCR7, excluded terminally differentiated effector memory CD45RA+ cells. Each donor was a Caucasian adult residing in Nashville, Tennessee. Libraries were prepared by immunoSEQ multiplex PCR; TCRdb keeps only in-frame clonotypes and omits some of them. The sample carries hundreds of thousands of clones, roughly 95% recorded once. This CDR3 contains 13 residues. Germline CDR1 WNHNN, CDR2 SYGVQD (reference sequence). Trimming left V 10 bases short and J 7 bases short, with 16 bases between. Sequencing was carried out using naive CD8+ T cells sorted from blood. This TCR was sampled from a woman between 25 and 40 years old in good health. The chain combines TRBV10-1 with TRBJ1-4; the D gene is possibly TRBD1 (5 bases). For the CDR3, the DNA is TGCGCCACCATGGGCAGGGTGATTGAAAAACTGTTTTTT. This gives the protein CATMGRVIEKLFF.